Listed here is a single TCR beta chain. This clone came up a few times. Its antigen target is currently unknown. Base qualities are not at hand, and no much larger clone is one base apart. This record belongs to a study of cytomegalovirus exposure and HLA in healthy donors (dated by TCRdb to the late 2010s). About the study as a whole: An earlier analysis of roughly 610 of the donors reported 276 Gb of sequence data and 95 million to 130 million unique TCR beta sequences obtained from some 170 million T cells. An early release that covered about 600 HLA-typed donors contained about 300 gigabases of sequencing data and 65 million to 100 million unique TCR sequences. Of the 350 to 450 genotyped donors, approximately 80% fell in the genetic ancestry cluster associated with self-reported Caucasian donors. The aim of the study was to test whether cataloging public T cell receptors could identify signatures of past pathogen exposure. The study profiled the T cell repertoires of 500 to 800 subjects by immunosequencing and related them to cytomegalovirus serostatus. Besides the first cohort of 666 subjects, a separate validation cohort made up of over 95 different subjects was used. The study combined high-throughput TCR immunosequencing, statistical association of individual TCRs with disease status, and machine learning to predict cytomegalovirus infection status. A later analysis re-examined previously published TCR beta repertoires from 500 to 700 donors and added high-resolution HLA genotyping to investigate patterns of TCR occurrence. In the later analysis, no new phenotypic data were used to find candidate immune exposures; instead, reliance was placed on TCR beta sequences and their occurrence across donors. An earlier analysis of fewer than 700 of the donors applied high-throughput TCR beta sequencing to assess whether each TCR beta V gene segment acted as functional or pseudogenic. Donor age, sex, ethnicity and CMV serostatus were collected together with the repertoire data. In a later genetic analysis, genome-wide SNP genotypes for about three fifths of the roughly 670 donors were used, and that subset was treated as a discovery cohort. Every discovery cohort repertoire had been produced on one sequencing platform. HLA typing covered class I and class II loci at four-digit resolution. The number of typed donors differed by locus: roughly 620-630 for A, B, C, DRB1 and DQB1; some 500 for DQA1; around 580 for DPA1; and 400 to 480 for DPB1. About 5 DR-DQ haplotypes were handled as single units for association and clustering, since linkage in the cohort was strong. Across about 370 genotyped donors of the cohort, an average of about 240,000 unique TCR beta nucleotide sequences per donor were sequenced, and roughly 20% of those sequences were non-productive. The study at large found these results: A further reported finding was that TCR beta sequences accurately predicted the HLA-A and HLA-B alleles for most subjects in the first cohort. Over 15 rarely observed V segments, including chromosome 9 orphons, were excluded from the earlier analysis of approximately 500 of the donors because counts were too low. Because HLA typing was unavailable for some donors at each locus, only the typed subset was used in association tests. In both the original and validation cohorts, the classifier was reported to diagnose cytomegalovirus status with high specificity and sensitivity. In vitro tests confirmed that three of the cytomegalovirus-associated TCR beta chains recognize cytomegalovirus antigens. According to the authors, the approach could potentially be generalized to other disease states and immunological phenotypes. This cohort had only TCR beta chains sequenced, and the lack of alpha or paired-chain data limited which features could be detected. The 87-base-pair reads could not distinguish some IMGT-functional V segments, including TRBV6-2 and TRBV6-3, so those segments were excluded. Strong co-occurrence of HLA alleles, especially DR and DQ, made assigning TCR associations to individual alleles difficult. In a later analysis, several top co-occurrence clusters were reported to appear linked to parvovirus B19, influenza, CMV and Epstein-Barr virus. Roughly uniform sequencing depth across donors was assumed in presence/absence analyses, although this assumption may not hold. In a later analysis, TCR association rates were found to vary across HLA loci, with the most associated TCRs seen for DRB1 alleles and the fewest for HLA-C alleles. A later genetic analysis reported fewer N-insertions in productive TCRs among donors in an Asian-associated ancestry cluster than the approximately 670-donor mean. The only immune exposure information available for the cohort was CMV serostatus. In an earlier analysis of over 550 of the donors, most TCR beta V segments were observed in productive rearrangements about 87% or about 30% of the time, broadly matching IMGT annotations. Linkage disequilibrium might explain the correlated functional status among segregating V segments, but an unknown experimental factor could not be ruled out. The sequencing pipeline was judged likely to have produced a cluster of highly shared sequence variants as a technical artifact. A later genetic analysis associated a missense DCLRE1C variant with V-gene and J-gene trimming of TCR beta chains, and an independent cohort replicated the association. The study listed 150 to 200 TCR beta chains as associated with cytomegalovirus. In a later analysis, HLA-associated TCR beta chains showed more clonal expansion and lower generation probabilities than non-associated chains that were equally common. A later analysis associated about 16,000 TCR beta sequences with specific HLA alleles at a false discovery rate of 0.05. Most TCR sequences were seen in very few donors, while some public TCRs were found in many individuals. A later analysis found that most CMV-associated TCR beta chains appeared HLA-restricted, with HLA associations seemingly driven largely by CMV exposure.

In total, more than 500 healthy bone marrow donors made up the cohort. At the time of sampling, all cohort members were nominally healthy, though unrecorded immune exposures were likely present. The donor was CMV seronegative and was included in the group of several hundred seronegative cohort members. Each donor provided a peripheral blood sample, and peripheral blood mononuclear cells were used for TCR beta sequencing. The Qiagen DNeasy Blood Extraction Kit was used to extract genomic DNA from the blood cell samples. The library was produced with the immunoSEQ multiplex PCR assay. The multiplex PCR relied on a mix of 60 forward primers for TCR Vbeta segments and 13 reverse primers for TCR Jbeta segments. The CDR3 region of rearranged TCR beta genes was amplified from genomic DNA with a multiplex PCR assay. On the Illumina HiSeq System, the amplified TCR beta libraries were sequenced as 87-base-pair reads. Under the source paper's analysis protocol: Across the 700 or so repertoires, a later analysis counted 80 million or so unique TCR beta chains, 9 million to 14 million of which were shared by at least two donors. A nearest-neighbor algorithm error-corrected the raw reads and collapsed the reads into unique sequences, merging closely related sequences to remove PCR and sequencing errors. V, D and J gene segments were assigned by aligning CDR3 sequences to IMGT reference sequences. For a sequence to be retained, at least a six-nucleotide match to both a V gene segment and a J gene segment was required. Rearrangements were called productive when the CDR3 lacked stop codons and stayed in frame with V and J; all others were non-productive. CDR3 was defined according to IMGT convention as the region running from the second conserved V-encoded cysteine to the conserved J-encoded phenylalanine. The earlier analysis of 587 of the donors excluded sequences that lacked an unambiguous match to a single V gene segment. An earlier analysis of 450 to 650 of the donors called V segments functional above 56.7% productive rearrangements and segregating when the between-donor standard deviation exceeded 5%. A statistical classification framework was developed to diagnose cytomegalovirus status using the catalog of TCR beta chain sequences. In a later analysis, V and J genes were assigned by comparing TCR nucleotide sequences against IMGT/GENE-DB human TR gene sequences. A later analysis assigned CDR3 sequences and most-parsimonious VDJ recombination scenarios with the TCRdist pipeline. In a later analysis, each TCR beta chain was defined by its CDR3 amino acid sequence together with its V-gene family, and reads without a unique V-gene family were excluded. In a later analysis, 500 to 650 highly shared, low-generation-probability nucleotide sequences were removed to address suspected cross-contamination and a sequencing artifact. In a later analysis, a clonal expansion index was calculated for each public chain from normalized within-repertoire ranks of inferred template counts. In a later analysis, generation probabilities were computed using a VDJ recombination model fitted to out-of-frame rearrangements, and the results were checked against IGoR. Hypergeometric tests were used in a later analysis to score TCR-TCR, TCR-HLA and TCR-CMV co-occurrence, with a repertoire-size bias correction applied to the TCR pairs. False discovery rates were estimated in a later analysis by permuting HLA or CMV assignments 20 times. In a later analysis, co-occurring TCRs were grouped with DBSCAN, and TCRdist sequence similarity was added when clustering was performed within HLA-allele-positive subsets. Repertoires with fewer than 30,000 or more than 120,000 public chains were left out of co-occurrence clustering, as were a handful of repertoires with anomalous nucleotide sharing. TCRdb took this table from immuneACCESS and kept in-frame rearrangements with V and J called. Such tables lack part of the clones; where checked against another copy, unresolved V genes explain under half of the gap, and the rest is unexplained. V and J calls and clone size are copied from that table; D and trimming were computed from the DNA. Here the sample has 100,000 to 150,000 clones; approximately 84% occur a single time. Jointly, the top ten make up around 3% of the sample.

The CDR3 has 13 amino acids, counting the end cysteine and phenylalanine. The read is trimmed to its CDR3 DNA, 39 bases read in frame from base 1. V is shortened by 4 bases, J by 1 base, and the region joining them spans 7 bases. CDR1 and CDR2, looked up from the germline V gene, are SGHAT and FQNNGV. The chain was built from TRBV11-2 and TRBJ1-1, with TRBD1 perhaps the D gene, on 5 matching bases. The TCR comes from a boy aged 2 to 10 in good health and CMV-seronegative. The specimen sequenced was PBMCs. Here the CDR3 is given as CASSSQENTEAFF. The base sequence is TGTGCCAGCAGCTCACAGGAGAACACTGAAGCTTTCTTT.